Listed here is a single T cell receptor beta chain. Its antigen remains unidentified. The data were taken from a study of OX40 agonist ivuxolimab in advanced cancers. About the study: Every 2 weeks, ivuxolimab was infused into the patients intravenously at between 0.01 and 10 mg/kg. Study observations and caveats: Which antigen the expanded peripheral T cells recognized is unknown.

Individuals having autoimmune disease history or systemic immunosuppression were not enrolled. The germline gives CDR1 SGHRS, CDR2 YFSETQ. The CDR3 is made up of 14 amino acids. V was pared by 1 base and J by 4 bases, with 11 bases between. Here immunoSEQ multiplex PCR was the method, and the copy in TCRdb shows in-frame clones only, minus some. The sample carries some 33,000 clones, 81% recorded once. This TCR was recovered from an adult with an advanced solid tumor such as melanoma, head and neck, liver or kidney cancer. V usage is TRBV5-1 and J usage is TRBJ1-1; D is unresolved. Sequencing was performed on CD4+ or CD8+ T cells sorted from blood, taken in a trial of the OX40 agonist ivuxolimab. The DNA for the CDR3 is TGCGCCAGCAGCTTGAGTCCAGTGGGCACTGAAGCTTTCTTT. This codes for CASSLSPVGTEAFF.